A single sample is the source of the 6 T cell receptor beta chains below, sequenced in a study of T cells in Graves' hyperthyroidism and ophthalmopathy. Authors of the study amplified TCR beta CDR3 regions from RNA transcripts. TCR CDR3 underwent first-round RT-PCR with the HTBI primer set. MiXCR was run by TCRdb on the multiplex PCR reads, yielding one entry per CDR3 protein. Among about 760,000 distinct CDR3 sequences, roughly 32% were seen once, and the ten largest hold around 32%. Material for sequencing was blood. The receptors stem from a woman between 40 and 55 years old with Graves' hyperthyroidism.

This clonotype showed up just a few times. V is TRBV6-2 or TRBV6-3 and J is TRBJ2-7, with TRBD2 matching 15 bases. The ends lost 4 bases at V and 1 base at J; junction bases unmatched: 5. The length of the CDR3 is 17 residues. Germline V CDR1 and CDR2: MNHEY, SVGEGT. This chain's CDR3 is CASSLGLAGGPSYEQYF. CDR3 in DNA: TGTGCCAGCAGTTTGGGACTAGCGGGAGGCCCGTCCTACGAGCAGTACTTC.

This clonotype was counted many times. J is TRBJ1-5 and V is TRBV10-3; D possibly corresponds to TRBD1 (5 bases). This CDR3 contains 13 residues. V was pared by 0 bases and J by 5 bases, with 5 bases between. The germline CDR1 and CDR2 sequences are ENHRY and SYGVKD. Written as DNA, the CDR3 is TGTGCCATCAGTGAGTCGACAGATCAGCCCCAGCATTTT. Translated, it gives CAISESTDQPQHF.

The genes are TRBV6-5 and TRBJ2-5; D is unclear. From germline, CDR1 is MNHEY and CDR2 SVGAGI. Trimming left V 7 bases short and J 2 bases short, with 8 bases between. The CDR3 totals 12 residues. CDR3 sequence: CASKGPQETQYF. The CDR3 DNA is TGTGCCAGCAAAGGACCGCAAGAGACCCAGTACTTC.

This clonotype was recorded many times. CDR3 in DNA: TGTGCCAGCAACGACAGGCACACTAACTATGGCTACACCTTC. This sequence encodes CASNDRHTNYGYTF. The chain uses TRBV19 and TRBJ1-2, with D tentatively TRBD1 (6 bases). V lost 9 bases to trimming and J lost 0 bases, with 14 bases between them. Germline V gene data show CDR1 as LNHDA and CDR2 as SQIVND (reference sequence). This CDR3 spans 14 amino acids.

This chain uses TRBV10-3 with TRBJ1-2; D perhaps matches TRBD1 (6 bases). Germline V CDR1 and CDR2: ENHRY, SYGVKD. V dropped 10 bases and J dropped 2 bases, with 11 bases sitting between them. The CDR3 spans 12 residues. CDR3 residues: CATTDSNYGYTF. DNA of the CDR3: TGTGCCACGACGGACAGCAACTATGGCTACACCTTC.

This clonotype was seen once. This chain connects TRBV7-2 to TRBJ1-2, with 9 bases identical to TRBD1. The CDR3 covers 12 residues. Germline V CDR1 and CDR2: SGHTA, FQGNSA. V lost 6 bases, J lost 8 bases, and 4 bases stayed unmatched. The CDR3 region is CASRGTGNGYTF. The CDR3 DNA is TGTGCCAGCAGAGGGACAGGGAACGGCTACACCTTC.